The clone carrying this T cell receptor beta chain appeared a few times. Antigen specificity is unknown. There are 15 residues in the CDR3. V was trimmed by 2 bases and J by 4 bases, leaving 13 bases between them. Germline CDR1 SGHNT, CDR2 YYREEE (reference sequence). The data derive from a study of T-cell memory formation after mild COVID-19. The overall study: Largely, TCR clusters stayed within a single donor. Study-level results: Several responding clones turned up in pre-infection memory, indicating that cross-reactive memory may have taken part.

TCRdb recomputed calls from the 5' RACE reads with MiXCR, one row per CDR3 protein. Of approximately 240,000 distinct CDR3 sequences listed, less than 20% are singletons. The TCR originated in a man aged 18-30 years who had mild COVID-19 (a few samples of this study predate the infection). Cell type and time point are not known. The chain employs TRBV5-4 and TRBJ1-5; D is ambiguous. Material for sequencing was PBMCs or a T cell subset sorted from them (not recorded which). Written as DNA, the CDR3 is TGTGCCAGCAGCTTCGATGGGTCGGGGAATCAGCCCCAGCATTTT. This encodes CASSFDGSGNQPQHF.